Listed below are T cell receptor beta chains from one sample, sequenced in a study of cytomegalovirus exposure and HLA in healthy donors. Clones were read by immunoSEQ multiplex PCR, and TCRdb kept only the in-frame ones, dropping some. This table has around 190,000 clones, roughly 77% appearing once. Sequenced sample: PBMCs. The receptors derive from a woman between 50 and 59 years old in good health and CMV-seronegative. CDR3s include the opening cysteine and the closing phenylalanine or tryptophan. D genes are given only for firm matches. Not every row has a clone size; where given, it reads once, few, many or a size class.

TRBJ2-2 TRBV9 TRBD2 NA CASSPHGRGGTGELFF TGTGCCAGCAGCCCTCACGGGAGGGGCGGAACCGGGGAGCTGTTTTTT
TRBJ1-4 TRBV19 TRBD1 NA CASSIGTGHEKLFF TGTGCCAGTAGTATTGGGACAGGGCATGAAAAACTGTTTTTT
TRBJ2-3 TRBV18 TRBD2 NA CASSSGSSGITDTQYF TGTGCCAGCTCATCCGGCTCTAGCGGTATCACAGATACGCAGTATTTT
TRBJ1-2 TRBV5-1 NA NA CAIEDSLYGYTF TGCGCCATTGAAGACAGCTTGTATGGCTACACCTTC
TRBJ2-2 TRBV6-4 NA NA CASRPTNTGELFF TGTGCCAGCCGCCCTACGAACACCGGGGAGCTGTTTTTT
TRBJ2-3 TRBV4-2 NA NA CASSPTPRGATDTQYF TGTGCCAGCAGCCCGACCCCCCGTGGGGCCACAGATACGCAGTATTTT
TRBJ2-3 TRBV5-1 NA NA CASSPGSRTDTQYF TGCGCCAGCAGCCCCGGGAGCCGCACAGATACGCAGTATTTT
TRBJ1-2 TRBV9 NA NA CASSAVDRWYTF TGTGCCAGCAGCGCAGTTGACAGGTGGTACACCTTC
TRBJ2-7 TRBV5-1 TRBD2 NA CASSSLKLAGGPPYEEQYF TGCGCCAGCAGCTCGCTGAAACTAGCGGGAGGGCCGCCCTACGAGGAGCAGTACTTC
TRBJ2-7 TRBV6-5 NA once CASTLPEAPYEQYF TGTGCCAGCACCCTCCCGGAGGCACCCTACGAGCAGTACTTC
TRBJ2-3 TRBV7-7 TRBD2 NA CASSLYSGSADTQYF TGTGCTAGCAGCTTATATAGCGGGAGCGCAGATACGCAGTATTTT
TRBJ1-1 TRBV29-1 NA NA CSVGEGRTEAFF TGCAGCGTTGGGGAGGGGCGCACTGAAGCTTTCTTT
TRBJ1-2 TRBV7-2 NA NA CASSFIRQLYGYTF TGTGCCAGCAGCTTCATTCGACAGCTATATGGCTACACCTTC
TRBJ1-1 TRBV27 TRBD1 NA CASSFLTGTGEDTEAFF TGTGCCAGCAGTTTCCTTACCGGGACAGGGGAAGACACTGAAGCTTTCTTT
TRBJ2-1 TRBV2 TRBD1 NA CASSVGQGGINEQFF TGTGCCAGCAGTGTGGGACAGGGTGGGATCAATGAGCAGTTCTTC
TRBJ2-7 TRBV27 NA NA CASSWASDYEQYF TGTGCCAGCAGTTGGGCTAGCGACTACGAGCAGTACTTC
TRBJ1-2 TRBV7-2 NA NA CASSLTTGTNYGYTF TGTGCCAGCAGCTTAACTACCGGGACAAACTATGGCTACACCTTC
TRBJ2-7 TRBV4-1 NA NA CASSQEPGTIHEQSF TGCGCCAGCAGCCAAGAACCGGGAACGATCCACGAGCAGTCCTTC
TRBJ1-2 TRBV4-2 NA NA CASSQDPGEDYGYTF TGTGCCAGCAGCCAAGACCCCGGTGAGGACTATGGCTACACCTTC
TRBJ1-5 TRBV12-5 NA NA CASGLTADQPQHF TGTGCTAGTGGTTTGACAGCCGATCAGCCCCAGCATTTT
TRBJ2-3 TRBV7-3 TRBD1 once CASSFHPPGQITDTQYF TGTGCCAGCAGCTTCCACCCTCCGGGACAGATTACAGATACGCAGTATTTT
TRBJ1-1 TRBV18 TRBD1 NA CASSPGQGGNTEAFF TGTGCCAGCTCACCCGGACAGGGGGGGAACACTGAAGCTTTCTTT
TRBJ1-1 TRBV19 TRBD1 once CASRDRASEAFF TGTGCCAGCCGGGACAGGGCCTCTGAAGCTTTCTTT
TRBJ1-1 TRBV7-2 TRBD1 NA CASSLATGGYWNTEAFF TGTGCCAGCAGCTTAGCGACAGGGGGCTATTGGAACACTGAAGCTTTCTTT
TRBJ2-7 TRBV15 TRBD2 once CATSRGPLSGRAYEQYF TGTGCCACCAGCAGAGGGCCCCTTAGCGGGAGGGCCTACGAGCAGTACTTC
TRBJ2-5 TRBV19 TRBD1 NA CASSRDRVETQYF TGTGCCAGTAGTAGGGACAGGGTGGAGACCCAGTACTTC
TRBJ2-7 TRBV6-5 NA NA CASSSLTTGSYEQYF TGTGCCAGCAGTTCACTGACAACAGGGTCCTACGAGCAGTACTTC
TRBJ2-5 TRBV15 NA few CATNARGPGETQYF TGTGCCACCAATGCGCGGGGCCCTGGGGAGACCCAGTACTTC
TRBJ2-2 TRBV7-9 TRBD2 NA CASSLVGLAGANTGELFF TGTGCCAGCAGCTTAGTAGGACTAGCGGGCGCGAACACCGGGGAGCTGTTTTTT
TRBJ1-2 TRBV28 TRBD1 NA CASSLWTGYYGYTF TGTGCCAGCAGTTTATGGACAGGGTACTATGGCTACACCTTC
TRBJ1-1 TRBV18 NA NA CASSPPRGQNTEAFF TGTGCCAGCTCACCACCGCGAGGGCAGAACACTGAAGCTTTCTTT
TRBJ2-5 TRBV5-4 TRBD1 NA CASSSEDRGPGETQYF TGTGCCAGCAGCTCAGAGGACAGGGGGCCAGGGGAGACCCAGTACTTC
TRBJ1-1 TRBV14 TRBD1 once CASSSYTGTGGTEAFF TGTGCCAGCAGCTCCTACACAGGGACAGGGGGCACTGAAGCTTTCTTT
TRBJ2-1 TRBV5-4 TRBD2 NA CANSFAGTSGGEEQFF TGTGCCAACAGCTTCGCCGGGACTAGCGGAGGCGAGGAGCAGTTCTTC
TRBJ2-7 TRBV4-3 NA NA CASSQVSLGEQYF TGCGCCAGCAGCCAAGTCTCACTTGGTGAGCAGTACTTC
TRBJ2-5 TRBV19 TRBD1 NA CASSQGEETQYF TGTGCCAGTAGTCAGGGGGAAGAGACCCAGTACTTC
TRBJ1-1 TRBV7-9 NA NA CASSLGVREGNTEAFF TGTGCCAGCAGCTTAGGGGTTCGGGAGGGAAACACTGAAGCTTTCTTT
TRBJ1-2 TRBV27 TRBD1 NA CASRTGVYGYTF TGTGCCAGCCGGACAGGGGTCTATGGCTACACCTTC
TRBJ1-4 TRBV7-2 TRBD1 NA CASSAGQGTNEKLFF TGTGCCAGCAGCGCTGGACAGGGAACTAATGAAAAACTGTTTTTT
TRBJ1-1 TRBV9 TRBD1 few CASSVAPTGGNTEAFF TGTGCCAGCAGCGTAGCCCCCACAGGGGGGAACACTGAAGCTTTCTTT
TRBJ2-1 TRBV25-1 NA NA CASSLLGNYNEQFF TGTGCCAGCAGTCTACTAGGGAACTACAATGAGCAGTTCTTC
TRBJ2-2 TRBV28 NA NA CASRTGGVSNTGELFF TGTGCCAGCAGAACAGGGGGGGTCTCGAACACCGGGGAGCTGTTTTTT
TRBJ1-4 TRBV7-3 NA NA CASSPRGLRGEKLFF TGTGCCAGCAGCCCCCGGGGACTTCGGGGCGAAAAACTGTTTTTT
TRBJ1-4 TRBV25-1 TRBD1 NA CASSVPGQIEKLFF TGTGCCAGCAGTGTTCCGGGACAGATAGAAAAACTGTTTTTT
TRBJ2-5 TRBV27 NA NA CASSLRGSQETQYF TGTGCCAGCAGTTTAAGGGGAAGTCAAGAGACCCAGTACTTC
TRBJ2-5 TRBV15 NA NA CATSVSSTGRRIKTQYF TGTGCCACCAGCGTCTCTTCTACAGGGCGGCGGATTAAGACCCAGTACTTC
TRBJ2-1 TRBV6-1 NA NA CASKVSRDSYNEQFF TGTGCCAGCAAAGTCTCGCGGGACTCCTACAATGAGCAGTTCTTC
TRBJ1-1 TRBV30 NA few CAWSRITTEAFF TGTGCCTGGAGTCGCATTACAACTGAAGCTTTCTTT
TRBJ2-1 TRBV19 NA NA CASISMSGLTNEQFF TGTGCCAGTATCTCGATGAGCGGGCTAACAAATGAGCAGTTCTTC
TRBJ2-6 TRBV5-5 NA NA CASSLQGVSGANVLTF TGTGCCAGCAGCTTACAGGGAGTCTCTGGGGCCAACGTCCTGACTTTC
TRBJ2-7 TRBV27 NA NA CASSPGLSAYEQYF TGTGCCAGCAGTCCGGGACTTTCCGCCTACGAGCAGTACTTC
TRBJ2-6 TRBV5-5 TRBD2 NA CASSFTGTTRAGANVLTF TGTGCCAGCAGTTTTACCGGGACTACCCGAGCCGGGGCCAACGTCCTGACTTTC
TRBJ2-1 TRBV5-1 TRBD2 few CASSFLAGGFYEQFF TGCGCCAGCAGCTTCCTAGCGGGAGGGTTCTATGAGCAGTTCTTC
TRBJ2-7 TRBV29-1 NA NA CSVVPRGAYEQYF TGCAGCGTTGTACCCAGGGGAGCCTACGAGCAGTACTTC
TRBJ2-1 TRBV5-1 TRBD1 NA CASSEQGNEQFF TGCGCCAGCAGCGAACAGGGGAATGAGCAGTTCTTC